These 21 T cell receptor beta chains share one sample of origin, sequenced in a study of tissue T cells after allogeneic stem cell transplantation. This table comes from immunoSEQ multiplex PCR, and its TCRdb copy is limited to in-frame clones, with some not included. The table has 26,000 or so clones, less than 95% seen once. The material sequenced was blood, taken before transplantation. The receptors were sampled from a male donor at least 60 years old who later had graft-versus-host disease after an allogeneic stem cell transplant.

This chain joins TRBV9 and TRBJ2-2, with 7 positions matching TRBD1. The CDR3 consists of 14 residues. The ends lost 2 bases at V and 7 bases at J; junction bases unmatched: 5. Germline CDR1 and CDR2: SGDLS and YYNGEE. The CDR3 region is CASSVTGSGGELFF. For the CDR3, the DNA is TGTGCCAGCAGCGTGACAGGGTCGGGCGGGGAGCTGTTTTTT.

The chain is built from TRBV19 and TRBJ2-2, with 7 positions matching TRBD2. This CDR3 comprises 14 residues. V was clipped by 6 bases and J by 6 bases; unmatched bases: 7. Germline CDR1 reads LNHDA; CDR2 reads SQIVND (reference sequence). DNA for the CDR3: TGTGCCAGTAGCTTGGGGACTATAGCCGGGGAGCTGTTTTTT. This sequence encodes CASSLGTIAGELFF. The full variable domain, with the rest looked up from reference TRBV19 and TRBJ2-2, is DGGITQSPKYLFRKEGQNVTLSCEQNLNHDAMYWYRQDPGQGLRLIYYSQIVNDFQKGDIAEGYSVSREKKESFPLTVTSAQKNPTAFYLCASSLGTIAGELFFGEGSRLTVL.

This CDR3 is CASSYGAGGYYNEQFF. CDR3 coding DNA: TGTGCCAGCAGTTACGGAGCGGGAGGGTATTACAATGAGCAGTTCTTC. The chain recombines TRBV6-2 or TRBV6-3 with TRBJ2-1; 10 bases match TRBD2. Looked up from germline, CDR1 is MNHEY and CDR2 is SVGEGT. The CDR3 totals 16 residues. With 2 bases clipped from V and 4 bases from J, the junction kept 5 bases outside the gene matches.

This chain uses TRBV6-5 with TRBJ2-7; D possibly matches TRBD1 or TRBD2 (6 bases each). The CDR3 runs to 15 residues. V was pared by 6 bases and J by 6 bases, with 21 bases between. CDR1 is MNHEY and CDR2 is SVGAGI in the germline V gene. For the CDR3, the DNA is TGTGCCAGCAGAGCCGAGAGTACTTGGGGGGCCGAGCAGTACTTC. This translates into CASRAESTWGAEQYF.

V gene TRBV24-1 combines with J gene TRBJ1-1; D may be TRBD1 (5 bases). The CDR3 has 15 amino acids. The germline V gene has CDR1 KGHDR and CDR2 SFDVKD. The germline V and J ends were trimmed by 7 bases and 5 bases, with 19 bases remaining between them. The CDR3 DNA reads TGTGCCACCAGGTTAGTAGGGGAACGTAAGACTGAAGCTTTCTTT. This gives the protein CATRLVGERKTEAFF.

The chain combines TRBV6-5 with TRBJ2-3, with 10 nucleotides matching TRBD2. The CDR3 consists of 16 residues. Trimming took 0 bases from V and 0 from J; bases not matched to a gene: 0. The V gene's germline CDR1 is MNHEY and CDR2 SVGAGI. The CDR3 DNA sequence: TGTGCCAGCAGTTACTCGACTAGCGGGAGCACAGATACGCAGTATTTT. Encoded protein: CASSYSTSGSTDTQYF.

The genes are TRBV5-4 and TRBJ1-1; possible D gene TRBD1, 6 bases. Between the trimmed V and J ends, which lost 3 bases and 1 base, there was a span of 10 bases. The CDR3 has 14 amino acids. Germline CDR1 SGHNT, CDR2 YYREEE (reference sequence). CDR3 loop: CASSYIQGNTEAFF. As DNA, the CDR3 is TGTGCCAGCAGCTATATACAGGGGAACACTGAAGCTTTCTTT.

The chain uses TRBV18 and TRBJ1-5; D not certain. Germline CDR1 reads KGHSH; CDR2 reads LQKENI. V lost 1 base and J lost 5, with 6 bases in between. The CDR3 sequence is 13 residues long. CDR3 DNA: TGTGCCAGCTCACCACAGGGAGATCAGCCCCAGCATTTT. Translation: CASSPQGDQPQHF.

This chain links TRBV5-1 with TRBJ1-3; no firm D call. The CDR3 loop spans 13 amino acids. Trimming removed 0 bases from V and 4 bases from J, with 5 bases in between. The germline V gene has CDR1 SGHRS and CDR2 YFSETQ. CDR3 sequence reads: CASSLARGNTIYF. The CDR3, as DNA: TGCGCCAGCAGCTTGGCGCGCGGAAACACCATATATTTT. The variable domain in full, completed from reference TRBV5-1 and TRBJ1-3, reads KAGVTQTPRYLIKTRGQQVTLSCSPISGHRSVSWYQQTPGQGLQFLFEYFSETQRNKGNFPGRFSGRQFSNSRSEMNVSTLELGDSALYLCASSLARGNTIYFGEGSWLTVV.

The chain employs TRBV11-3 and TRBJ2-7; 11 bases are a match to TRBD2. The junction had 11 bases not matched to a gene; V was cut back by 5 bases and J by 2 bases. CDR3 length equals 17 residues. Germline CDR1 is SGHNT and CDR2 is YENEEA. CDR3 bases: TGTGCCAGCAGCGCCGGGACTAGCGGCCGGGGGGCCTACGAGCAGTACTTC. This translates into CASSAGTSGRGAYEQYF.

This chain connects TRBV5-1 to TRBJ2-1; 8 bases line up with TRBD1. The CDR3 extends over 14 amino acids. Trimming took 3 bases from V and 10 from J; bases not matched to a gene: 9. The germline CDR1 and CDR2 sequences are SGHRS and YFSETQ. As DNA, the CDR3 is TGCGCCAGCAGCTCGCGGACAGGGAGCGACGAGCAGTTCTTC. Amino acid sequence: CASSSRTGSDEQFF.

The chain carries TRBV4-1 and TRBJ1-4; D remains unclear. Germline CDR1 and CDR2: MGHRA and YSYEKL. The CDR3 covers 15 residues. Trimming left V 0 bases short and J 0 bases short, with 5 bases between. The DNA for the CDR3 is TGCGCCAGCAGCCAAGAACCAGCAACTAATGAAAAACTGTTTTTT. This codes for CASSQEPATNEKLFF.

This chain links TRBV12-5 with TRBJ2-7, with 8 positions matching TRBD1. V dropped 6 bases and J dropped 1; count of bases not matched to a gene: 8. CDR1 is LGHNT, CDR2 FRNRAP, per germline. The CDR3 length is 15 residues. The CDR3 region has the DNA TGTGCTAGTGGGCCTCTGACAGGGGAATCCTACGAGCAGTACTTC. Translated, it gives CASGPLTGESYEQYF.

This clone was seen just once. This sequence joins TRBV5-1 and TRBJ2-6; D is perhaps TRBD1 (6 bases). Trimming took 0 bases from V and 2 from J, leaving 12 bases between them. The germline gives CDR1 SGHRS, CDR2 YFSETQ. This CDR3 has 17 amino acids. The DNA for the CDR3 is TGCGCCAGCAGCTTGGAAACAGGGAGTACTGGGGCCAACGTCCTGACTTTC. Its translation is CASSLETGSTGANVLTF.

This clone has just one count. The V gene is TRBV11-2, the J gene TRBJ1-1; 7 bases match TRBD1. Germline trimming cut 5 bases from V and 6 bases from J; bases unmatched to any gene: 6. The CDR3 has 13 residues. From germline, CDR1 is SGHAT and CDR2 FQNNGV. CDR3 in amino acids: CASSDGTASEAFF. CDR3 DNA sequence: TGTGCCAGCAGCGACGGGACAGCATCTGAAGCTTTCTTT.

V and J are TRBV13 and TRBJ2-1; D is undetermined. The CDR3 spans 19 residues. Per germline, CDR1 PRHDT and CDR2 FYEKMQ (reference sequence). Trimming pared 5 bases from V and 0 bases from J, leaving 23 bases between. The CDR3 here is CASSLVWLSGLSSYNEQFF. The CDR3 DNA reads TGTGCCAGCAGCCTAGTGTGGCTCTCCGGGCTTAGCTCCTACAATGAGCAGTTCTTC.

This rearrangement joins TRBV24-1 to TRBJ2-3; TRBD1 agrees at 11 bases. This CDR3 has 17 amino acids. Trimming cost V 5 bases and J 3 bases; bases outside gene matches: 9. Germline lookup yields CDR1 KGHDR and CDR2 SFDVKD. This chain's CDR3 is CATSGLGGQGATDTQYF. CDR3 bases: TGTGCCACCAGTGGATTGGGAGGACAGGGGGCAACAGATACGCAGTATTTT.

This clone appeared once. The chain has TRBV2 and TRBJ2-3, with unresolved D. CDR1 is SNHLY and CDR2 is FYNNEI in the germline V gene. V was pared by 6 bases and J by 3 bases, with 22 bases between. The CDR3 contains 17 residues. CDR3: CASSPEYGVSGTDTQYF. In DNA form, the CDR3 reads TGTGCCAGCAGCCCCGAATATGGCGTGTCTGGGACAGATACGCAGTATTTT.

The chain recombines TRBV10-3 with TRBJ1-5; 10 positions match TRBD1. Germline CDR1 ENHRY, CDR2 SYGVKD. The CDR3 runs to 16 residues. V was clipped by 4 bases and J by 2 bases; unmatched bases: 5. For the CDR3, the DNA is TGTGCCATCAGTGGGGGACAGGGGAGGGGCAATCAGCCCCAGCATTTT. Its translation is CAISGGQGRGNQPQHF.

The chain has TRBV4-3 and TRBJ2-3, with 13 bases that match TRBD2. The CDR3 has 18 residues. V gave up 2 bases and J gave up 0 bases; unmatched junction bases: 5. Germline V gene sequence: CDR1 LGHNA, CDR2 YSLEER. CDR3 region: CASSQPGTSGASTDTQYF. The CDR3, as DNA: TGCGCCAGCAGCCAACCCGGGACTAGCGGGGCTAGCACAGATACGCAGTATTTT.

Note on this clone: A junction end diverges from the germline sequence, so it may reflect a read error. The chain combines TRBV5-1 with TRBJ1-1; 7 bases are shared with TRBD1. CDR3 length: 14 amino acids. Germline CDR1 and CDR2: SGHRS and YFSETQ. DNA of the CDR3: TGCGCCAGCAGCCCGGGACAGATGAACTCTGAAGCTTTCTTT. Amino acids: CASSPGQMNSEAFF. The variable domain in full, completed from reference TRBV5-1 and TRBJ1-1, reads KAGVTQTPRYLIKTRGQQVTLSCSPISGHRSVSWYQQTPGQGLQFLFEYFSETQRNKGNFPGRFSGRQFSNSRSEMNVSTLELGDSALYLCASSPGQMNSEAFFGQGTRLTVV.